This T cell receptor beta chain was identified in a study of shared clonotypes between healthy human individuals. The wider study: Donors were two women and three men aged 18 to 49.

CDR1 and CDR2 from the germline V gene are SGHAT and FQDESV (reference sequence). The CDR3 is 15 residues long. The V and J ends lost 1 base and 6 bases, in that order; junction bases with no gene match: 9. Clones were sequenced by immunoSEQ multiplex PCR, and TCRdb holds only the in-frame ones, with some missing. The data show 2,500,000 or so clones, 80% to 95% seen once. This receptor was obtained from a man aged 18-30 years in good health. Some clones in this sample may be carry-over from other donors' samples. J is TRBJ2-7 and V is TRBV11-1, with 7 positions matching TRBD2. The sequenced material came from naive CD4+ T cells from PBMCs. As for subset: CD45RA+ positively selected. CDR3: CASSLGWGGSREQYF. The CDR3 DNA reads as TGTGCCAGCAGCTTAGGATGGGGGGGTTCCCGCGAGCAGTACTTC.